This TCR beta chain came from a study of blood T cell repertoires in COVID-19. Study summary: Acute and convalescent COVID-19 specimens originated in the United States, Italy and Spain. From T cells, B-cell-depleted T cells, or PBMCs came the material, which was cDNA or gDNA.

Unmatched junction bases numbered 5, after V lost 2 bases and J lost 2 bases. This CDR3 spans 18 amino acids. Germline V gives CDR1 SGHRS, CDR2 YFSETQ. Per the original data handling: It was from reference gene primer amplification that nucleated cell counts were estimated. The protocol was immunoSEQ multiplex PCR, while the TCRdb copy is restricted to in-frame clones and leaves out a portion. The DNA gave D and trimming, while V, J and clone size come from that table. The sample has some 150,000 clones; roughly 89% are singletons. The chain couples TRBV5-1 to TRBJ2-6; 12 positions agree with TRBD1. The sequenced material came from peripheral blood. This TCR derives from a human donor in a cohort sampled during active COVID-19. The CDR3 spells CASSFTGTGGAGANVLTF. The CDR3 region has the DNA TGCGCCAGCAGCTTTACCGGGACAGGGGGCGCTGGGGCCAACGTCCTGACTTTC.